The present T cell receptor beta chain was sequenced within a study of chemoradiotherapy in HPV16-positive cancers. Samples were taken several times over chemoradiotherapy. Only in-frame clones appear in the TCRdb table, and some are missing; sequencing was by immunoSEQ multiplex PCR. Of approximately 7,000 clones listed, roughly 79% are singletons. This sample was obtained from a patient who underwent chemoradiotherapy. The clonotype was recovered from a human donor with HPV-associated anogenital cancer.

The CDR3 region has the DNA TGTGCCAGTAGTATAGGTAGGCAGGTTCCCGAGCAGTACTTC. Its translation: CASSIGRQVPEQYF. The rearrangement joins TRBV19 to TRBJ2-7; D is unclear. Germline V lookup: CDR1 LNHDA, CDR2 SQIVND (reference sequence). The CDR3 has 14 amino acids. V lost 1 base and J lost 6, with 13 bases in between.